In its sample, the clone carrying this T cell receptor beta chain was seen a few times. Its specificity is not known. TCRdb reanalysed the reads using MiXCR and keeps one entry per CDR3 protein. This sample has about 700,000 distinct CDR3 sequences, with around 32% found just once. This record comes from a study of T cell repertoires in cytomegalovirus infection. Study-level background: CMV infection and matching HLA type were both indicated by public TCR beta signatures.

This CDR3 spans 14 amino acids. The germline V gene has CDR1 MNHEY and CDR2 SVGEGT. J was trimmed by 5 bases and V by 7 bases; bases with no gene match: 8. The gene calls are TRBV6-2 or TRBV6-3 and TRBJ1-1, with 9 bases matching TRBD1. This TCR came from a human donor in good health (CMV status not recorded). Some clones in this sample may be carry-over from other donors' samples. The material sequenced was cultured PBMCs, taken from culture after CMV antigen stimulation. CDR3 coding DNA: TGTGCCAGCAATTCCGGGACAGGGCTTACTGAAGCTTTCTTT. This translates into CASNSGTGLTEAFF.